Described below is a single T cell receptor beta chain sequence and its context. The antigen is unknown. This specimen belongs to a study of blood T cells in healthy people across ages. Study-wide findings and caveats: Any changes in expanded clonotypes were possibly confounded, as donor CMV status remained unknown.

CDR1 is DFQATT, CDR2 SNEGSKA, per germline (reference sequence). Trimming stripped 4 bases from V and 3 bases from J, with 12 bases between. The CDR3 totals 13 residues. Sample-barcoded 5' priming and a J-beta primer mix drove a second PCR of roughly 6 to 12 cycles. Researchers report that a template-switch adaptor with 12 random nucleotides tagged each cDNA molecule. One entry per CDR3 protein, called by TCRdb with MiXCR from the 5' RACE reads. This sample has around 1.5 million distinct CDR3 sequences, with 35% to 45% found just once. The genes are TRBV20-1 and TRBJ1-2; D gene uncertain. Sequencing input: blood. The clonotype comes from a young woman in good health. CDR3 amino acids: CSAKSDADYGYTF. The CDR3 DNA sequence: TGCAGTGCTAAATCCGACGCGGACTATGGCTACACCTTC.